This TCR beta chain was documented in a study of early stage breast cancer tumors. Study-level background: Each sample averaged approximately 10-fold read coverage.

Broader study findings: Unsorted bulk genomic DNA sequencing lacked pairing and functional marker data. Tumors had about 2.3-fold higher T cell density than normal breast.

The data were produced by immunoSEQ multiplex PCR, yet TCRdb's version contains in-frame clones alone and is incomplete. The sample includes tens of thousands of clones, 84% of them seen just once. This clone was picked up one time. Its antigen is currently unknown. The TCR comes from a person aged 50-59 years with breast cancer. What was sequenced was blood.

For the CDR3, the DNA is TGTGCCAGCAGTCCTATTCTCAATCAGCCCCAGCATTTT. This encodes CASSPILNQPQHF. J is TRBJ1-5 and V is TRBV28; D ambiguous. This CDR3 spans 13 amino acids. V was trimmed by 5 bases and J by 3 bases, leaving 8 bases between them. Germline V gives CDR1 MDHEN, CDR2 SYDVKM.